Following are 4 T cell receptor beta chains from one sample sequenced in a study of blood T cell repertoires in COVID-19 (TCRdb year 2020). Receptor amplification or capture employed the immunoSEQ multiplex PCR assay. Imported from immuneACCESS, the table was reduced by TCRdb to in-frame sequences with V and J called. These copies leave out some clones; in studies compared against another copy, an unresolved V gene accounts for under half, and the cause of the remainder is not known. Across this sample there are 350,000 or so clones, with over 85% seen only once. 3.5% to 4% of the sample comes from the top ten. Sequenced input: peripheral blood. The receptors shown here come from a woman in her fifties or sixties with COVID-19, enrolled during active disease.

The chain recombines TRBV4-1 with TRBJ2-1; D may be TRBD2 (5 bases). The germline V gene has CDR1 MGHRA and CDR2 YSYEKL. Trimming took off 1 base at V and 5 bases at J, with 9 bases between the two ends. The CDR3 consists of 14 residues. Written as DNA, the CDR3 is TGCGCCAGCAGCCAAGGAGGGAACAACAATGAGCAGTTCTTC. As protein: CASSQGGNNNEQFF.

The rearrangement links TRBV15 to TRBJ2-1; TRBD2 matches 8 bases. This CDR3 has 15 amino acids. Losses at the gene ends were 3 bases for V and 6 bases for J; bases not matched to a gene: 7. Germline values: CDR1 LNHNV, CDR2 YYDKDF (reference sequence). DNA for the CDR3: TGTGCCACCAGCAGGGGGTCGGGGGGGCTCAATGAGCAGTTCTTC. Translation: CATSRGSGGLNEQFF.

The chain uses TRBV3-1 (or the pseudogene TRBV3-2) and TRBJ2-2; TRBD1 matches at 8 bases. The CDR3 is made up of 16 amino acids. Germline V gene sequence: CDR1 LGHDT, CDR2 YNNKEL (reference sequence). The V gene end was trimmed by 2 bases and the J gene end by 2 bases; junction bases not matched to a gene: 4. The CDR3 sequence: CASSQRQGSNTGELFF. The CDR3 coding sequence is TGTGCCAGCAGCCAAAGACAGGGGAGTAACACCGGGGAGCTGTTTTTT.

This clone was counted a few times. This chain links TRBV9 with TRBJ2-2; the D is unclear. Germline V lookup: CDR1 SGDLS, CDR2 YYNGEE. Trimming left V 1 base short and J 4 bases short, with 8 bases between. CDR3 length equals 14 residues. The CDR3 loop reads CASSVFPGTGELFF. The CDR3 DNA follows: TGTGCCAGCAGCGTATTTCCGGGCACCGGGGAGCTGTTTTTT.